This T cell receptor beta chain was found in a study of blood T cell repertoires in COVID-19. Whole-study context: Italy, Spain and the United States were the sources of the convalescent and acute COVID-19 samples.

The authors' processing: Amplification from reference gene primers served as the basis for estimated nucleated cell counts. Produced via immunoSEQ multiplex PCR; TCRdb's table is partial and in-frame only. V and J calls and clone size are as listed in that table; D and trimming were resolved from the DNA. The repertoire consists of about 70,000 clones, with 75% to 90% occurring once and the leading ten covering less than 15%. This clonotype was sampled from a human donor in a cohort sampled during active COVID-19. What was sequenced was peripheral blood.

CDR3 amino acids: CASSSPRRETQYF. CDR3 nucleotide sequence: TGTGCCAGCAGCTCCCCCAGGAGGGAGACCCAGTACTTC. The chain carries TRBV11-2 and TRBJ2-5; the D gene is possibly TRBD2 (5 bases). The ends were cut back, 4 bases at V and 5 bases at J, with 11 bases in the middle. The CDR3 is 13 amino acids. Germline-derived CDR1 and CDR2 are SGHAT and FQNNGV.